The rows below give T cell receptor beta chains drawn from one sample of a study of control samples from healthy donors and cancer patients. Libraries were prepared by immunoSEQ multiplex PCR; TCRdb keeps only in-frame clonotypes and omits some of them. The table lists 60,000 to 75,000 clones, nearly 85% of them singletons. The sample taken for sequencing was blood. These receptor sequences come from a man in his fifties or sixties in good health. Each CDR3 is given with its conserved first and last residue. A D gene is named only where the DNA matches it firmly. Size tells how often a clone was seen (once, few, many) or the class of an expanded clone, and some rows leave it out.

>TRBD2|TRBV4-2|-|TRBJ2-1
TGTGCCAGCAGCCACGGGGGCGGCCTAGCGGGGCTGATGGGGTATGAGCAGTTCTTC
CASSHGGGLAGLMGYEQFF
>-|TRBV7-3|few|TRBJ1-6
TGTGCCAGCAGCTTAGAATCAGGGACCTATTCACCCCTCCACTTT
CASSLESGTYSPLHF
>-|TRBV14|once|TRBJ1-1
TGTGCCAGCAGCCAAGGGGTTGGGAGAGGGGCGAACACTGAAGCTTTCTTT
CASSQGVGRGANTEAFF
>-|TRBV20-1|-|TRBJ2-7
TGCAGTGCTAGGTCTGGGGGGCAGTACTTC
CSARSGGQYF
>-|TRBV10-3|once|TRBJ2-5
TGTGCCATCAGTAAGGGGGATGAGACCCAGTACTTC
CAISKGDETQYF
>-|TRBV19|few|TRBJ2-6
TGTGCCAGTATTTCTTTAGGGGCCAACGTCCTGACTTTC
CASISLGANVLTF
>-|TRBV28|-|TRBJ1-1
TGTGCCAGCAGTGGGCAGTTGAACACTGAAGCTTTCTTT
CASSGQLNTEAFF
>-|TRBV5-6|-|TRBJ1-6
TGTGCCAGCAGCTTGGAGAGCTCCTATAATTCACCCCTCCACTTT
CASSLESSYNSPLHF
>-|TRBV7-8|-|TRBJ2-4
TGTGCCAGCAGCTTTATATTGGGAACCAGGGACGAAAACATTCAGTACTTC
CASSFILGTRDENIQYF
>-|TRBV11-2|-|TRBJ1-1
TGTGCCAGCAGCTCCCACAAAACTGAAGCTTTCTTT
CASSSHKTEAFF
>-|TRBV27|-|TRBJ2-7
TGTGCCAGCAGTTTACAGGGCCTAAGCTCCTACGAGCAGTACTTC
CASSLQGLSSYEQYF
>TRBD2|TRBV5-1|-|TRBJ2-3
TGCGCCAGCAGCTTGGATAGCGGGGGGGCCGGAGATACGCAGTATTTT
CASSLDSGGAGDTQYF
>TRBD1|TRBV6-5|-|TRBJ1-1
TGTGCCAGCAGTCTCTGGACAGGGTATCCTTTCTTT
CASSLWTGYPFF
>-|TRBV6-2/TRBV6-3|once|TRBJ2-7
TGTGCCAGCAGTTTTTTCGAGGGCTCCTACGAGCAGTACTTC
CASSFFEGSYEQYF
>-|TRBV5-5|once|TRBJ2-2
TGTGCCAGCAGCTTTATTGGAGGAAACACCGGGGAGCTGTTTTTT
CASSFIGGNTGELFF
>-|TRBV7-8|-|TRBJ2-3
TGTGCCAGCAGCACGCGAAGGGGAAGGCACCCAGATACGCAGTATTTT
CASSTRRGRHPDTQYF
>-|TRBV9|-|TRBJ2-1
TGTGCCAGCAGCGTAGTCGGCGGGTCCTCCTACAATGAGCAGTTCTTC
CASSVVGGSSYNEQFF
>-|TRBV27|-|TRBJ1-1
TGTGCCAGCAGTTTGAGGGGGTGGGGCACTGAAGCTTTCTTT
CASSLRGWGTEAFF
>-|TRBV4-1|-|TRBJ1-1
TGCGCCAGCAGCCGTGGGGGGATTCTTGAGGCTTTCTTT
CASSRGGILEAFF
>-|TRBV14|-|TRBJ1-2
TGTGCCAGCAGCCAGGGGATAGACTATGGCTACACCTTC
CASSQGIDYGYTF
>TRBD2|TRBV5-4|-|TRBJ2-5
TGTGCCAGCAGCTTGGAGTCGGGGGGGCGGAAGACCCAGTACTTC
CASSLESGGRKTQYF
>-|TRBV7-3|-|TRBJ2-3
TGTGCCAGCAGCTTATTGTCGAGTTCCCCAGATACGCAGTATTTT
CASSLLSSSPDTQYF
>-|TRBV30|-|TRBJ1-6
TGTGCCTGGTCCCAGGGTCAGGTTGGGTCACCCCTCCACTTT
CAWSQGQVGSPLHF
>-|TRBV14|many|TRBJ2-2
TGTGCCAGCAGCCAAAAGTGGTCCGGGGAGCTGTTTTTT
CASSQKWSGELFF
>TRBD2|TRBV19|-|TRBJ2-7
TGTGCCAGTACCCCGGGACTCCGGGGGGGCTACGAGCAGTACTTC
CASTPGLRGGYEQYF
>TRBD2|TRBV2|-|TRBJ2-7
TGTGCCAGCAGTGTTGTACTAGCGGGGGTTTACGAGCAGTACTTC
CASSVVLAGVYEQYF
>-|TRBV4-1|-|TRBJ2-2
TGCGCCAGCAGCCTCCTAGCCCCCGGGGAGCTGTTTTTT
CASSLLAPGELFF
>TRBD1|TRBV29-1|-|TRBJ1-6
TGCAGCGCCAGGACAGGAACTAATTCACCCCTCCACTTT
CSARTGTNSPLHF
>-|TRBV6-6|-|TRBJ1-6
TGTGCCAGCAGTTACACGCCCCCCGTGGGGTCACCCCTCCACTTT
CASSYTPPVGSPLHF